These 7 T cell receptor beta chains originate from one sample sequenced in a study of spatial heterogeneity in lung cancer. Findings and caveats of the study: The study found that expanded intratumoral alpha and beta TCR counts tracked tumor mutation counts.

Time point denoted: sample taken at primary tumor resection. No antigen has been identified for these receptors. In TCRdb, the 5' RACE reads were re-called with MiXCR into one record per CDR3 protein. The sample consists of 2,900 or so distinct CDR3 sequences, more than 5.5% of them appearing once. The sample was lung tumor tissue, taken at surgery. The receptors derive from a male donor with early-stage non-small cell lung cancer.

This clonotype is medium-sized. Since it is a stray read in a library aimed at alpha chains, this beta chain has a size that is not meaningful. The J gene is TRBJ2-7, the V gene TRBV20-1, with D uncertain. CDR1 DFQATT and CDR2 SNEGSKA come from the germline V gene (reference sequence). The V end was cut by 3 bases, the J end by 0 bases, with 12 bases between. The CDR3 contains 14 residues. The CDR3 loop is CSARIPESSYEQYF. The CDR3 bases are TGCAGTGCTAGGATCCCGGAGTCCTCCTACGAGCAGTACTTC.

This clonotype has more than one count but fewer than ten. This beta chain is off target for a library built for alpha chains, so its abundance means little. This chain joins TRBV7-2 and TRBJ1-6; D unresolved. The germline V gene encodes CDR1 SGHTA and CDR2 FQGNSA. V shed 0 bases and J shed 10 bases, with 13 bases lying between them. The CDR3 loop spans 15 amino acids. The CDR3 sequence is CASSLASQIGSPLHF. Here the CDR3 DNA reads TGTGCCAGCAGCTTAGCTTCCCAGATTGGATCACCCCTCCACTTT. The full variable domain, its missing parts supplied by reference TRBV7-2 and TRBJ1-6, is GAGVSQSPSNKVTEKGKDVELRCDPISGHTALYWYRQSLGQGLEFLIYFQGNSAPDKSGLPSDRFSAERTGGSVSTLTIQRTQQEDSAVYLCASSLASQIGSPLHFGNGTRLTVT.

This clonotype qualifies as medium-sized. This beta chain appears as a stray read in a library generated for alpha chains; its size is not informative. V usage is TRBV7-2 and J usage is TRBJ2-3; weak D call: TRBD1 (5 bases). The V end lost 5 bases, the J end lost 1 base, and 13 bases lay between the germline ends. Germline V lookup: CDR1 SGHTA, CDR2 FQGNSA. This CDR3 region has 15 residues. The CDR3: CASSRTSQGTDTQYF. In DNA, the CDR3 is TGTGCCAGCAGCCGAACCTCACAGGGCACAGATACGCAGTATTTT.

Sample share makes this clonotype medium-sized (0.01 to 0.1%). In a library made to pick up alpha chains, this beta chain is a stray read with a size that means little. The rearrangement joins TRBV5-1 to TRBJ1-6; D remains unclear. V dropped 0 bases and J dropped 7 bases, with 8 bases sitting between them. The CDR3 extends over 14 amino acids. Germline V gene data show CDR1 as SGHRS and CDR2 as YFSETQ. The CDR3, as DNA: TGCGCCAGCAGCTTGGACAGTGACAATTCACCCCTCCACTTT. Protein product: CASSLDSDNSPLHF.

This clonotype counts as medium-sized (0.01 to 0.1%). This beta chain lies outside the target of a library built for alpha chains; its clone size means little. This CDR3 is CASSQGLYEQYF. CDR3 in DNA: TGTGCCAGCAGTCAAGGGTTGTACGAGCAGTACTTC. V is TRBV28 and J is TRBJ2-7; D unresolved. This CDR3 is 12 amino acids long. The V end was cut by 5 bases, the J end by 4 bases, with 9 bases between. Germline loops: CDR1 MDHEN, CDR2 SYDVKM.

This clonotype rates as medium-sized. Found in a library prepared for alpha chains, this beta chain is an off-target read, and its abundance has little meaning. This chain connects TRBV20-1 to TRBJ2-4; D could derive from TRBD1 or TRBD2 (5 bases each). Germline CDR1 DFQATT, CDR2 SNEGSKA (reference sequence). This CDR3 spans 15 amino acids. V dropped 2 bases and J dropped 1 base, with 12 bases sitting between them. The CDR3 reads CSARPMGVAKNIQYF. The CDR3 DNA follows: TGCAGTGCTAGACCAATGGGGGTGGCCAAAAACATTCAGTACTTC.

Sample share makes this clonotype medium-sized. This beta chain represents an off-target read in a library built for alpha chains; its size is of limited meaning. This chain joins TRBV7-9 and TRBJ2-5; 7 bases are shared with TRBD1. CDR3 length equals 13 residues. V was pared by 5 bases and J by 4 bases, with 4 bases of the junction left unmatched. Germline CDR1 reads SEHNR; CDR2 reads FQNEAQ (reference sequence). CDR3 bases: TGTGCCAGCAGCCCTGGGACAGTAGAGACCCAGTACTTC. Its translation: CASSPGTVETQYF.